This T cell receptor beta chain was identified in a study of identical twins. Unique molecular identifiers were present on the cDNA, which also gained a universal primer site by template switching. A single record per CDR3 protein comes from TCRdb applying MiXCR to the 5' RACE reads. The table records about 700,000 distinct CDR3 sequences, around 6.1% of them present only once. This clonotype was picked up many times. What it binds is not known. Notes on the study in general: Conclusions were based on cross-sectional statistical analysis, without following the same donors. The study found weaker excess twin sharing in beta out-of-frame sequences. Where out-of-frame alpha sequences were twin-shared, they showed excess low generation probability.

The germline V and J ends were trimmed by 2 bases and 4 bases, with 12 bases remaining between them. Germline V CDR1 and CDR2: MDHEN, SYDVKM. The CDR3 has 14 residues. The sample taken for sequencing was naive T cells sorted from blood. The chain recombines TRBV28 with TRBJ2-7; maybe TRBD1 (6 bases). The clonotype was recovered from a man aged 18 to 30 in good health. The CDR3 loop reads CASSLQGRGYEQYV. CDR3 sequence (DNA): TGTGCCAGCAGTTTACAGGGCAGGGGATACGAGCAGTACGTC.